Each of the 2 T cell receptor beta chains below was sequenced from the same sample in a study of T cells in Graves' hyperthyroidism and ophthalmopathy. RNA transcripts were the template for amplifying TCR beta CDR3 regions. The TCR CDR3 was amplified in a first-round RT-PCR using the HTBI primer set. Each CDR3 protein gets one entry after TCRdb re-called the multiplex PCR reads with MiXCR. The sample records more than 500,000 distinct CDR3 sequences, approximately 15% being singletons. The sample was blood. These receptors all come from a woman aged 40 to 50 with Graves' ophthalmopathy.

The table lists this clonotype with many counts. This chain joins TRBV20-1 and TRBJ2-2; 10 nucleotides match TRBD1. Germline assignment: CDR1 DFQATT and CDR2 SNEGSKA (reference sequence). V was pared by 3 bases and J by 3 bases, with 4 bases of the junction left unmatched. The CDR3 extends over 15 amino acids. As DNA, the CDR3 is TGCAGTGCTAGGGCCGGGACAGGGGACACCGGGGAGCTGTTTTTT. The encoded protein is CSARAGTGDTGELFF.

This clonotype was found a few times. The V gene is TRBV28, the J gene TRBJ2-7; TRBD2 matches 10 bases. This CDR3 has 15 residues. V gave up 3 bases and J gave up 2 bases; unmatched junction bases: 4. The germline V gene has CDR1 MDHEN and CDR2 SYDVKM. The CDR3 protein is CASSFLAGAAYEQYF. CDR3 sequence (DNA): TGTGCCAGCAGTTTTCTAGCGGGAGCGGCCTACGAGCAGTACTTC.